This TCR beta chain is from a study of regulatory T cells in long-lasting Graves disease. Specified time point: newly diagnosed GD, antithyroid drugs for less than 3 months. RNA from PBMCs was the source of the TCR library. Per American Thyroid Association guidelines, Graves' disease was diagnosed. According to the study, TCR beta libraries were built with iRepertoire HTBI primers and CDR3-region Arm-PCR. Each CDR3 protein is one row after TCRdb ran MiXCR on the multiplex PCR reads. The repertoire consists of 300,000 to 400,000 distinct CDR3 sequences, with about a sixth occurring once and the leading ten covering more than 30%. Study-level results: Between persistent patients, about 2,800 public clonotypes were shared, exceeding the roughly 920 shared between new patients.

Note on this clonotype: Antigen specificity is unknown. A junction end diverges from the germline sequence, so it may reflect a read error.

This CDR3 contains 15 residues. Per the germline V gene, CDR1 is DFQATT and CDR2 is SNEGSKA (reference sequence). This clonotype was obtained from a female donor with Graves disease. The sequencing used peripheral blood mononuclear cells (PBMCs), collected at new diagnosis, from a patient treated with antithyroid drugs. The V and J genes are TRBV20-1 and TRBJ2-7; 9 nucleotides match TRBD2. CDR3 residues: CSASPLTSGAYDQYF. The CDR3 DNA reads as TGCAGTGCTAGCCCCCTGACTAGCGGAGCCTACGACCAGTACTTC.